The sequence of this T cell receptor beta chain was determined in a study of blood T cells in healthy people across ages. A word on this clonotype: The antigen is undetermined.

The ends were cut back, 7 bases at V and 0 bases at J, with 14 bases in the middle. Germline CDR1 is SQVTM and CDR2 is ANQGSEA. The CDR3 sequence is 14 residues long. PCR was performed a second time for about 7 to 12 cycles using a sample-barcoded 5' primer and a J-beta primer mix. Tagging of each cDNA molecule was performed by a template-switch adaptor with 12 random nucleotides. From the 5' RACE reads, TCRdb called clonotypes with MiXCR, one entry per CDR3 protein. This repertoire shows around 1,600,000 distinct CDR3 sequences, about 45% found once; its top ten account for 4%. Whole-study findings and limits: As naive T cell percentage varied, TCR beta diversity correlated strongly with it. The recorded TCR beta diversity per million T cells decreased in a roughly linear manner with age. Diversity was estimated from one million T cells, and these estimates were considered underestimates.

The receptor comes from a woman younger than 35 in good health. What was sequenced was blood. The V call is TRBV29-1, the J call TRBJ2-3; D possibly corresponds to TRBD1 (5 bases). This chain's CDR3 is CSAGHAPSTDTQYF. CDR3 sequence (DNA): TGCAGCGCTGGACATGCTCCTAGCACAGATACGCAGTATTTT.